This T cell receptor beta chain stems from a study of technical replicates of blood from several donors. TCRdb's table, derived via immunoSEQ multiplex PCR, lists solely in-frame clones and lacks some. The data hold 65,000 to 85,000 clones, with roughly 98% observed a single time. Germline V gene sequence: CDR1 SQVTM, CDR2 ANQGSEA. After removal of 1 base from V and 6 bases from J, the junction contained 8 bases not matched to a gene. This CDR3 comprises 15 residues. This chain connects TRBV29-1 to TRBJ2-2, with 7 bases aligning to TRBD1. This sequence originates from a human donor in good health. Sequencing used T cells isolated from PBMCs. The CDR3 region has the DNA TGCAGCGTTGAAGCAGAACAGGGGATACCCGGGGAGCTGTTTTTT. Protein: CSVEAEQGIPGELFF.